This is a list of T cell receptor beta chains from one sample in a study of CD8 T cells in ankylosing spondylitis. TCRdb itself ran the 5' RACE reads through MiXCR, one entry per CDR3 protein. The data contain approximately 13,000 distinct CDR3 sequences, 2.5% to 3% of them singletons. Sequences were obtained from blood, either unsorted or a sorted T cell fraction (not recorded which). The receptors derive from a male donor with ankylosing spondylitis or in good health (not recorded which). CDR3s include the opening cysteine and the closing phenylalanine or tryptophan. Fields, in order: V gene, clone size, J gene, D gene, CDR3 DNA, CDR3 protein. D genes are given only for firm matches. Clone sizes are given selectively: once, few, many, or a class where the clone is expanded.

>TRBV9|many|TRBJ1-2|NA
TGTGCCAGCAGCGTAGCCGACAGTTCTGGCTACACCTTC
CASSVADSSGYTF
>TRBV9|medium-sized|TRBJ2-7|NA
TGTGCCAGCAGCGTAGAGCCCGGGGTGGCGGGCGAGCAGTACTTC
CASSVEPGVAGEQYF
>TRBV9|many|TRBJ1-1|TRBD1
TGTGCCAGCAGCGCCACAGGGGCCACTGAAGCTTTCTTT
CASSATGATEAFF
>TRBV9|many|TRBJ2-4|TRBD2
TGTGCCAGCAGCGCGACTAGCGGGGGCGCCATTCAGTACTTC
CASSATSGGAIQYF
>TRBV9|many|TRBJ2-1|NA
TGTGCCAGCAGCGTAGCTGGCGGCTATAACAATGAGCAGTTCTTC
CASSVAGGYNNEQFF
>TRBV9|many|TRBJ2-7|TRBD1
TGTGCCAGCAGCGCGACAGGGACCCTCACCTACGAGCAGTACTTC
CASSATGTLTYEQYF
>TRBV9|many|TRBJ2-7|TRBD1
TGTGCCAGCAGCGGGGGACAGAGGCCCAACGAGCAGTACTTC
CASSGGQRPNEQYF
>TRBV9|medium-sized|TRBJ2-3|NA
TGTGCCAGCAGCGTAGAATCCCTCTTGACTGATACGCAGTATTTT
CASSVESLLTDTQYF
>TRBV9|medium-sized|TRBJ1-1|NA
TGTGCCAGCAGCGGGGGGAGGGGTCGGAACACTGAAGCTTTCTTT
CASSGGRGRNTEAFF
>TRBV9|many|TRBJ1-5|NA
TGTGCCAGCAGCGTGACGGGGGAGGGTAATCAGCCCCAGCATTTT
CASSVTGEGNQPQHF
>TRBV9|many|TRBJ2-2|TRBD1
TGTGCCAGCATCGGACAGGGGGCCACCGGGGAGCTGTTTTTT
CASIGQGATGELFF
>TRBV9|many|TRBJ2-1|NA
TGTGCCAGCAGCGTAGACTCGAGGGGGGTTTGGAATGAGCAGTTCTTC
CASSVDSRGVWNEQFF
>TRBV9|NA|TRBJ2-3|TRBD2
TGTGCCCGCAGCGGACGACTAGCGGATTACACAGATACCCAGTATTTT
CARSGRLADYTDTQYF
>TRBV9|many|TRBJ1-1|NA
TGTGCCAGCAGCGCACTAGGAAACACTGAAGCTTTCTTT
CASSALGNTEAFF
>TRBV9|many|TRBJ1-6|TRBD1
TGTGCCAGCAGCAGAGACAGGGTCGGCAATTCACCCCTCCACTTT
CASSRDRVGNSPLHF
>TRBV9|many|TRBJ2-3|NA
TGTGCCAGCAGCGTAGGGGTCCTGGGAACAGATACGCAGTATTTT
CASSVGVLGTDTQYF
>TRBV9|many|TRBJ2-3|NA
TGTGCCAGCAGCGCCTCACTAGTGGGGGTAGCAGATACGCAGTATTTT
CASSASLVGVADTQYF
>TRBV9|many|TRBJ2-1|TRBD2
TGTGCCAGCAGACCCGACCCAGCGGGGTCCTACAATGAGCAGTTCTTC
CASRPDPAGSYNEQFF
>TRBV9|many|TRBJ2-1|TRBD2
TGTGCCAGCAGCGGACCGGGACTAGCCAATGAGCAGTTCTTC
CASSGPGLANEQFF
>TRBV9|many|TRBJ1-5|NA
TGTGCCAGCAGCCCTGCGGGTCGTAGCAATCAGCCCCAGCATTTT
CASSPAGRSNQPQHF
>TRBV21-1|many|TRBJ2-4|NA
TGTGCCAGCAGCAAACCGGCAGGGCCTCAAAACATTCAGTACTTC
CASSKPAGPQNIQYF
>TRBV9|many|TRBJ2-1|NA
TGTGCCAGCAGCGTACAAGATCATTACAATGAGCAGTTCTTC
CASSVQDHYNEQFF
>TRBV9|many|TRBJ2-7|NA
TGTGCCAGCAGCCCCCCCGGGTCCTACGAGCAGTACTTC
CASSPPGSYEQYF
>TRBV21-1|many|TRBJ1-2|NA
TGTGCCAGCAGCACTCAAGGAACCCGGGACAGGATGCTCCTAATGTCGGAAGGCTACACCTTC
CASSTQGTRDRMLLMSEGYTF
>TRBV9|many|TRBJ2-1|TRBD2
TGTGCCAGCAGTGAGCGGGGGGCCTCCTACAATGAGCAGTTCTTC
CASSERGASYNEQFF
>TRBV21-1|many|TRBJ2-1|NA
TGTGCCAGCAGCAATTCAGGGGGCTCCTACAATGAGCAGTTCTTC
CASSNSGGSYNEQFF
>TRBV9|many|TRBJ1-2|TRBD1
TGTGCCAGCAGCGGGGGACAGGATCCCCAGAATGTCTATGGCTACACCTTC
CASSGGQDPQNVYGYTF
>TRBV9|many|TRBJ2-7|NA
TGTGCCAGCAGCGTACAACCAGAGTCCTACGAGCAGTACTTC
CASSVQPESYEQYF
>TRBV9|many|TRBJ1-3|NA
TGTGCCAGCAGCGCGAGCTTGCGGGACACCATATATTTT
CASSASLRDTIYF
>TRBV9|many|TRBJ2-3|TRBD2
TGTGCCAGCAGCGTAGGATCGGGGGGGGGCACAGATACGCAGTATTTT
CASSVGSGGGTDTQYF
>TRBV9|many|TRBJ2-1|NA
TGTGCCAGCAGCGTAGAACCTACAAGATACAATGAGCAGTTCTTC
CASSVEPTRYNEQFF
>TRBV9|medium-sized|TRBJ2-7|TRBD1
TGTGCCAGCAGCGTAGATAACAGGGGGTTCGACGAGCAGTACTTC
CASSVDNRGFDEQYF
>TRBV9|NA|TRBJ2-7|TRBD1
TGTGCCAGCACCGTAGGGGCAGGGGGCTCCTACGAGCAGAACTTC
CASTVGAGGSYEQNF
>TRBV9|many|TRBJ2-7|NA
TGTGCCAGCAGCGTAGCGGCGGGGGCGGACTACTACGAGCAGTACTTC
CASSVAAGADYYEQYF
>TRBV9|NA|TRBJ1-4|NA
TGTGCCAGCAGCGTAGGTGGGGGGGGAACTAATGAAAAACTGTTTTTT
CASSVGGGGTNEKLFF
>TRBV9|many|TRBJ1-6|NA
TGTGCCAGCAGCGTCCCTTCCGGGACTCTCCACTTT
CASSVPSGTLHF
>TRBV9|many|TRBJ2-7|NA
TGTGCCAGCAGCGTAGGTTTGGGACAAACTTACGAGCAGTACTTC
CASSVGLGQTYEQYF
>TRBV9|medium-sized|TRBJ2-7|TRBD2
TGTGCCAGCAGCGTAGAAGCGGGGGCGCACTACGAGCAGTACTTC
CASSVEAGAHYEQYF
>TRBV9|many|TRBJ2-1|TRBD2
TGTGCCAGCAGCGTTGGACTAGCGGGGGTCTCCAATGAGCAGTTCTTC
CASSVGLAGVSNEQFF
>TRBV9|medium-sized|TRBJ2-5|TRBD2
TGTGCCAGCAGCGTAGGGGGTAGGAGCGGGGAGCAAGAGACCCAGTACTTC
CASSVGGRSGEQETQYF
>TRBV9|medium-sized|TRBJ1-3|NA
TGTGCCAGCAGCGTAACCGACTCTGGAAACACCATATATTTT
CASSVTDSGNTIYF
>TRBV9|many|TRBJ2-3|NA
TGTGCCAGCAGCGTATCAGGTAGCGTGACAGATACGCAGTATTTT
CASSVSGSVTDTQYF
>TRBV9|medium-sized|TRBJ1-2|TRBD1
TGTGCCAGCAGCGCACAGGGGGCAGGCGGCTACACCTTC
CASSAQGAGGYTF
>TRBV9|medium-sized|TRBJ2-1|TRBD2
TGTGCCAGCAGCGTCCGACTAGCGGAGGACAATGAGCAGTTCTTC
CASSVRLAEDNEQFF
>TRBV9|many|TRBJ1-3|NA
TGTGCCAGCAGCGGAAACGTCGTCTCTGGAAACACCATATATTTT
CASSGNVVSGNTIYF
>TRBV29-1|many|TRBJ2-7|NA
TGCAGAATCTGGGCCCCTAGAGAAATCTGTGAGCAGTACTTC
CRIWAPREICEQYF